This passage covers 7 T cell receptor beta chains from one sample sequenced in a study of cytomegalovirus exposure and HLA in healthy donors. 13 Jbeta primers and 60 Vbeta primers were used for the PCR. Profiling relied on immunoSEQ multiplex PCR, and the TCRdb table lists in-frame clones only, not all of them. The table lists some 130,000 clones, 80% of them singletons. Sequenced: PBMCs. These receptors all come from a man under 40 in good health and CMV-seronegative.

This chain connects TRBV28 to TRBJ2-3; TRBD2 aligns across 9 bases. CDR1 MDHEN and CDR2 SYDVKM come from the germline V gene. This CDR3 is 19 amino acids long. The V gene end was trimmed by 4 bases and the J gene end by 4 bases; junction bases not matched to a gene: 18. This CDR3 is CASSSLLEREAVRADTQYF. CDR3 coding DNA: TGTGCCAGCAGTTCCCTTTTGGAGCGGGAGGCTGTTAGGGCAGATACGCAGTATTTT.

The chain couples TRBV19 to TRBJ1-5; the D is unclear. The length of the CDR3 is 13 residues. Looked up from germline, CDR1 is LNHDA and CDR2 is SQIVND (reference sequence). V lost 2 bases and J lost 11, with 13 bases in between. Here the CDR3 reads CASSIFHSVAQHF. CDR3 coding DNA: TGTGCCAGTAGTATATTTCACAGTGTGGCCCAGCATTTT.

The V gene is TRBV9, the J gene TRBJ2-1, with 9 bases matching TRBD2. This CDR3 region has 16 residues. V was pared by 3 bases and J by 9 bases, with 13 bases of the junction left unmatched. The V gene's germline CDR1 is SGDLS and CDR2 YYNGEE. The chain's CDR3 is CASSEGLAGMLGEQFF. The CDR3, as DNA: TGTGCCAGCAGCGAGGGGCTAGCGGGAATGCTTGGTGAGCAGTTCTTC.

In nucleotides, the CDR3 is TGTGCCAGTAGTCCGGACCCCCCTACAGGGGTTGGAAACACCATATATTTT. Protein product: CASSPDPPTGVGNTIYF. V gene TRBV19 combines with J gene TRBJ1-3, with 7 positions matching TRBD1. The V gene end was trimmed by 5 bases and the J gene end by 3 bases; junction bases not matched to a gene: 13. CDR1 and CDR2 (germline): LNHDA, SQIVND (reference sequence). The CDR3 sequence is 17 residues long.

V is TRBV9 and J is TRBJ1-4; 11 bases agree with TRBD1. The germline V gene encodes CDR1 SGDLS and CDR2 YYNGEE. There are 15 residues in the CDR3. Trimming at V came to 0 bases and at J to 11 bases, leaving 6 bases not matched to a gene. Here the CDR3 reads CASSVGGQGDKKLFF. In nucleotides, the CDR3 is TGTGCCAGCAGCGTAGGGGGACAGGGGGATAAGAAACTGTTTTTT.

As DNA, the CDR3 is TGTGCCAGCAGCCCTATAAGGATCGGGCAGGGTCTGGGGAAGACCCAGTACTTC. Translating gives CASSPIRIGQGLGKTQYF. The V and J genes are TRBV7-9 and TRBJ2-5, with D possibly matching TRBD1 (5 bases). The CDR3 is made up of 18 amino acids. Trimming left V 5 bases short and J 6 bases short, with 28 bases between. Per germline, CDR1 SEHNR and CDR2 FQNEAQ (reference sequence).

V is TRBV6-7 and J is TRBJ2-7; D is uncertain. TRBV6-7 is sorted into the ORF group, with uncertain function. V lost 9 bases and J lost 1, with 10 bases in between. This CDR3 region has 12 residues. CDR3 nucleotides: TGTGCCAGACCTTTGGCTTCCTACGAGCAGTACTTC. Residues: CARPLASYEQYF.